This T cell receptor beta chain was retrieved from a study of blood T cells in healthy people across ages. This CDR3 contains 16 residues. Germline V gene data show CDR1 as DFQATT and CDR2 as SNEGSKA (reference sequence). V lost 7 bases and J lost 5; bases outside the gene matches: 12. A second PCR of about 7 to 12 cycles used a sample-barcoded 5' primer and a J-beta primer mix. TCRdb redid the calling of the 5' RACE reads with MiXCR, one entry per CDR3 protein. The sample shows 630,000 or so distinct CDR3 sequences, roughly 32% of them seen only once. As regards this clonotype: The antigen remains unidentified.

Points from the study as a whole: PBMCs left unsorted prevented a conclusive naive versus antigen-experienced comparison. Age brought a roughly linear fall in TCR beta diversity measured per million T cells. Long-lived donors had more naive CD4+ cells and higher diversity than aged donors.

What was sequenced was blood. This TCR came from a woman aged 80 or older in good health. The gene calls are TRBV20-1 and TRBJ1-4, with 11 positions matching TRBD1. This CDR3 is CSVSSRTGGENEKLFF. CDR3 DNA sequence: TGCAGTGTTAGCTCGAGGACAGGGGGCGAAAATGAAAAACTGTTTTTT.